A single sample is the source of the 14 T cell receptor beta chains below, sequenced in a study of shared clonotypes between healthy human individuals. The protocol was immunoSEQ multiplex PCR, while the TCRdb copy is restricted to in-frame clones and leaves out a portion. This repertoire shows a few million clones, around 95% found once; its top ten account for roughly 0.13%. Sequencing used naive CD4+ T cells sorted from blood. Regarding subset: CD45RA+ positively selected. The receptors were gathered from a man aged 18 to 35 in good health.

A remark on this clone: Distinct nucleotide sequences in the sample also encode this CDR3. The chain links TRBV10-3 to TRBJ2-1, with D maybe TRBD2 (5 bases). Germline assignment: CDR1 ENHRY and CDR2 SYGVKD. V was clipped by 3 bases and J by 0 bases, with 6 bases between them. CDR3 length: 14 residues. The CDR3 sequence is CAISDGSSYNEQFF. The CDR3 nucleotides read TGTGCCATCAGTGATGGGAGCTCCTACAATGAGCAGTTCTTC.

V is TRBV10-3 and J is TRBJ2-2; D not resolved. The CDR3 sequence is 15 residues long. Germline V gene sequence: CDR1 ENHRY, CDR2 SYGVKD. With 3 bases removed from V and 2 bases from J, the gap between germline ends came to 10 bases. The DNA for the CDR3 is TGTGCCATCAGTGAACCGACGCCTAACACCGGGGAGCTGTTTTTT. Protein sequence: CAISEPTPNTGELFF.

This chain links TRBV9 with TRBJ2-7; TRBD1 aligns across 9 bases. Germline V CDR1 and CDR2: SGDLS, YYNGEE. V dropped 0 bases and J dropped 2; count of bases not matched to a gene: 9. The CDR3 runs to 17 residues. CDR3 residues: CASSVALSGTGPYEQYF. CDR3 DNA sequence: TGTGCCAGCAGCGTAGCTTTATCTGGGACAGGGCCCTACGAGCAGTACTTC.

The chain recombines TRBV30 with TRBJ1-2, with D unclear. Trimming pared 1 base from V and 5 bases from J, leaving 11 bases between. The CDR3 contains 13 residues. Germline loops: CDR1 GTSNPN, CDR2 SVGIG (reference sequence). The CDR3 region is CAWSAAPGYGYTF. CDR3 in DNA: TGTGCCTGGAGTGCGGCACCTGGGTATGGCTACACCTTC.

The chain employs TRBV5-1 and TRBJ2-1; 8 nucleotides align to TRBD1. The trim removed 4 bases at V and 4 bases at J, leaving 13 bases unmatched. The germline gives CDR1 SGHRS, CDR2 YFSETQ. This CDR3 contains 17 residues. As DNA, the CDR3 is TGCGCCAGCAGCCGAACCAATCCGGGACAGGCGTACAATGAGCAGTTCTTC. It yields the protein CASSRTNPGQAYNEQFF.

This rearrangement joins TRBV27 to TRBJ2-1; D gene uncertain. CDR1 is MNHEY and CDR2 is SMNVEV in the germline V gene (reference sequence). V was shortened by 6 bases and J by 5 bases, with 8 bases between the two germline ends. The CDR3 extends over 12 amino acids. CDR3 residues: CASSLLNNEQFF. The CDR3 coding sequence is TGTGCCAGCAGCCTTTTGAACAATGAGCAGTTCTTC.

V usage is TRBV7-3 and J usage is TRBJ2-7; TRBD1 agrees at 7 bases. Germline assignment: CDR1 SGHTA and CDR2 FQGTGA. V was clipped by 5 bases and J by 2 bases; unmatched bases: 9. This CDR3 is built from 15 residues. DNA of the CDR3: TGTGCCAGCAGCGCCTCCGGGACAGTTCCCTACGAGCAGTACTTC. This translates into CASSASGTVPYEQYF.

In the case of this clone: Other nucleotide sequences from this sample produce the same CDR3. CDR3 protein: CASSLAGFLSGNTIYF. The CDR3 coding sequence is TGCGCCAGCAGCTTGGCCGGGTTCCTCTCTGGAAACACCATATATTTT. This chain joins TRBV5-1 and TRBJ1-3; unclear D gene. Trimming stripped 0 bases from V and 0 bases from J, with 10 bases between. In germline, CDR1 is SGHRS, CDR2 YFSETQ. The CDR3 extends over 16 amino acids.

A single count supports this clone. This rearrangement joins TRBV4-1 to TRBJ1-2, with D perhaps matching TRBD1 (6 bases). Trimming took off 1 base at V and 4 bases at J, with 13 bases between the two ends. CDR3 length equals 15 residues. Germline loops: CDR1 MGHRA, CDR2 YSYEKL. DNA of the CDR3: TGCGCCAGCAGCCAAGTGGGGGGCGGGAGCTATGGCTACACCTTC. Translated, it gives CASSQVGGGSYGYTF.

Concerning this clone itself: Other DNA sequences in the sample encode the same CDR3. The V and J genes are TRBV5-4 and TRBJ1-3; 7 positions match TRBD1. The V gene's germline CDR1 is SGHNT and CDR2 YYREEE (reference sequence). Trimming removed 0 bases from V and 0 bases from J; junction bases left unmatched: 3. There are 16 residues in the CDR3. The CDR3 bases are TGTGCCAGCAGCTTGGCAGGGGGAAACTCTGGAAACACCATATATTTT. It yields the protein CASSLAGGNSGNTIYF.

The rearrangement links TRBV5-4 to TRBJ2-2; 7 bases line up with TRBD1. This CDR3 has 17 amino acids. The V gene end was trimmed by 0 bases and the J gene end by 3 bases; junction bases not matched to a gene: 8. Germline V CDR1 and CDR2: SGHNT, YYREEE (reference sequence). CDR3 sequence reads: CASSLGDSGRYTGELFF. CDR3 coding DNA: TGTGCCAGCAGCTTGGGGGACAGCGGACGTTACACCGGGGAGCTGTTTTTT.

The chain combines TRBV10-1 with TRBJ2-1; 8 bases are shared with TRBD2. The CDR3 length is 15 residues. With 3 bases clipped from V and 6 bases from J, the junction kept 7 bases outside the gene matches. Germline CDR1 reads WNHNN; CDR2 reads SYGVQD (reference sequence). DNA of the CDR3: TGCGCCAGCAGTGAACGGGAGGGCTACGGCAATGAGCAGTTCTTC. Translating gives CASSEREGYGNEQFF.

The chain recombines TRBV11-2 with TRBJ1-4; possible D gene TRBD1, 5 bases. The ends were cut back, 1 base at V and 0 bases at J, with 18 bases in the middle. Looked up from germline, CDR1 is SGHAT and CDR2 is FQNNGV. The CDR3 has 19 residues. The CDR3 DNA reads as TGTGCCAGCAGCTTAGGCCGGGCCCTGGGGACTGCAACTAATGAAAAACTGTTTTTT. It yields the protein CASSLGRALGTATNEKLFF.

This clone came up a few times. This chain uses TRBV19 with TRBJ1-5; D unresolved. This CDR3 has 13 amino acids. The germline CDR1 and CDR2 sequences are LNHDA and SQIVND (reference sequence). Trimming left V 3 bases short and J 5 bases short, with 8 bases between. In DNA form, the CDR3 reads TGTGCCAGTAGTATCCTAAGCGATCAGCCCCAGCATTTT. It codes for CASSILSDQPQHF.